A single sample gave rise to the 25 T cell receptor beta chains below, sequenced in a study of beta chain features in type 1 diabetes. All of the isolated RNA was reverse transcribed, so expressed TCRB transcripts were sequenced. TCRdb's table, derived via immunoSEQ multiplex PCR, lists solely in-frame clones and lacks some. The repertoire holds approximately 140,000 clones, with roughly 48% as singletons. Sequences were obtained from Tregs from blood. Receptors were obtained from a man between 18 and 35 years old in good health.

The chain links TRBV5-1 to TRBJ2-7; 13 bases are shared with TRBD2. Germline CDR1 and CDR2: SGHRS and YFSETQ. This CDR3 spans 16 amino acids. V dropped 5 bases and J dropped 3; count of bases not matched to a gene: 8. The CDR3 DNA sequence: TGCGCCAGCAGATTAAGGACTAGCGGGGGAAGCTACGAGCAGTACTTC. This gives the protein CASRLRTSGGSYEQYF.

This clone turned up a few times. CDR3 protein: CASSSAGGRTDTQYF. In DNA form, the CDR3 reads TGTGCCAGCAGCTCGGCAGGGGGCAGAACAGATACGCAGTATTTT. This chain connects TRBV5-4 to TRBJ2-3; TRBD1 aligns across 8 bases. Unmatched junction bases numbered 6, after V lost 3 bases and J lost 3 bases. The germline gives CDR1 SGHNT, CDR2 YYREEE (reference sequence). This CDR3 has 15 residues.

The chain has TRBV28 and TRBJ2-7, with 10 bases that match TRBD1. The V gene's germline CDR1 is MDHEN and CDR2 SYDVKM. The junction had 8 bases not matched to a gene; V was cut back by 10 bases and J by 5 bases. The CDR3 sequence is 13 residues long. CDR3 region: CATLTGGRNEQYF. CDR3 sequence (DNA): TGTGCCACCTTGACAGGGGGCAGGAACGAGCAGTACTTC.

This clone appeared a few times. The chain recombines TRBV7-2 with TRBJ2-2, with 9 bases identical to TRBD1. The CDR3 has 16 residues. V was clipped by 2 bases and J by 5 bases; unmatched bases: 6. Germline V gene data show CDR1 as SGHTA and CDR2 as FQGNSA. CDR3 amino acids: CASSLYDRGGTGELFF. In DNA form, the CDR3 reads TGTGCCAGCAGCTTATACGACAGGGGGGGGACCGGGGAGCTGTTTTTT. Filled out from reference TRBV7-2 and TRBJ2-2, the complete variable domain reads GAGVSQSPSNKVTEKGKDVELRCDPISGHTALYWYRQSLGQGLEFLIYFQGNSAPDKSGLPSDRFSAERTGGSVSTLTIQRTQQEDSAVYLCASSLYDRGGTGELFFGEGSRLTVL.

This clone is a singleton in its sample. The chain recombines TRBV5-1 with TRBJ1-1, with 7 nucleotides matching TRBD1. V gave up 4 bases and J gave up 6 bases; unmatched junction bases: 6. The V gene's germline CDR1 is SGHRS and CDR2 YFSETQ. The CDR3 has 13 residues. The CDR3 DNA is TGCGCCAGCAGCCATAGGGACAGCGCTGAAGCTTTCTTT. It specifies CASSHRDSAEAFF.

V gene TRBV27 combines with J gene TRBJ1-2; 8 bases align to TRBD1. Unmatched junction bases numbered 5, after V lost 0 bases and J lost 5 bases. The length of the CDR3 is 15 residues. The V gene's germline CDR1 is MNHEY and CDR2 SMNVEV (reference sequence). The CDR3 DNA sequence: TGTGCCAGCAGTTTATCTGGCCAGGGGGCTTATGGCTACACCTTC. This gives the protein CASSLSGQGAYGYTF.

The chain has TRBV5-1 and TRBJ1-4; 7 bases agree with TRBD1. After removal of 0 bases from V and 8 bases from J, the junction contained 4 bases not matched to a gene. Per germline, CDR1 SGHRS and CDR2 YFSETQ. The CDR3 has 14 residues. The CDR3 loop is CASSLVGGREKLFF. CDR3 coding DNA: TGCGCCAGCAGCTTGGTAGGGGGCAGAGAAAAACTGTTTTTT. The whole variable domain, filled in from reference TRBV5-1 and TRBJ1-4, reads KAGVTQTPRYLIKTRGQQVTLSCSPISGHRSVSWYQQTPGQGLQFLFEYFSETQRNKGNFPGRFSGRQFSNSRSEMNVSTLELGDSALYLCASSLVGGREKLFFGSGTQLSVL.

This clone occurred a few times. The gene calls are TRBV7-3 and TRBJ1-2; 8 bases are a match to TRBD1. The V segment lost 3 bases and the J segment 8 bases; nucleotides outside the gene matches: 11. The germline gives CDR1 SGHTA, CDR2 FQGTGA. This CDR3 has 15 residues. CDR3 coding DNA: TGTGCCAGCAGCTTCCTCCCAGGGGGCGGCGACGGCTACACCTTC. This sequence encodes CASSFLPGGGDGYTF.

The rearrangement joins TRBV4-1 to TRBJ1-2; no reliable D call. This CDR3 contains 14 residues. Germline CDR1 is MGHRA and CDR2 is YSYEKL. The V end lost 1 base, the J end lost 0 bases, and 6 bases lay between the germline ends. CDR3 nucleotides: TGCGCCAGCAGCCAAGGGGAGGCTAACTATGGCTACACCTTC. The encoded protein is CASSQGEANYGYTF.

The chain uses TRBV5-1 and TRBJ2-1; 13 bases fit TRBD2. CDR3 size: 18 residues. With 2 bases clipped from V and 8 bases from J, the junction kept 13 bases outside the gene matches. Looked up from germline, CDR1 is SGHRS and CDR2 is YFSETQ. This CDR3 reads CASSFRTSGGPNWDEQFF. The DNA of the CDR3 is TGCGCCAGCAGCTTCCGGACTAGCGGGGGCCCCAATTGGGATGAGCAGTTCTTC.

This clone showed up just once. The V gene is TRBV15, the J gene TRBJ2-7; D is ambiguous. The CDR3 is made up of 14 amino acids. Trimming took 0 bases from V and 2 from J, leaving 8 bases between them. The germline V gene has CDR1 LNHNV and CDR2 YYDKDF (reference sequence). CDR3 bases: TGTGCCACCAGCAGAGAAGAATTAGCCTACGAGCAGTACTTC. This codes for CATSREELAYEQYF.

This clone was seen a handful of times. DNA for the CDR3: TGTGCCAGCAGCTTAAACCCCTACCTAGCGGGGGGGGACATTCAGTACTTC. Its protein product is CASSLNPYLAGGDIQYF. The genes are TRBV7-2 and TRBJ2-4, with TRBD2 identical over 12 bases. Per the germline V gene, CDR1 is SGHTA and CDR2 is FQGNSA. This CDR3 spans 17 amino acids. With V trimmed by 2 bases and J by 8 bases, 10 bases remained unmatched.

This clone was observed a handful of times. This chain links TRBV5-4 with TRBJ1-6; D remains unclear. The V gene lost 4 bases and the J gene lost 7 bases, with 12 bases spanning the gap. The CDR3 covers 14 residues. Germline-derived CDR1 and CDR2 are SGHNT and YYREEE (reference sequence). In nucleotides, the CDR3 is TGTGCCAGCAGCCGGCGGCGCGGGAATTCACCCCTCCACTTT. Its translation is CASSRRRGNSPLHF.

Only a few counts were recorded for this clone. The gene calls are TRBV6-5 and TRBJ1-1; 8 bases fit TRBD1. This CDR3 is 14 amino acids long. The V segment lost 7 bases and the J segment 4 bases; nucleotides outside the gene matches: 8. Germline V gene data show CDR1 as MNHEY and CDR2 as SVGAGI. This CDR3 is CASKKDRAGTEAFF. For the CDR3, the DNA is TGTGCCAGCAAGAAGGACAGGGCTGGCACTGAAGCTTTCTTT.

The chain employs TRBV25-1 and TRBJ2-5; 9 bases match TRBD1. The germline V gene encodes CDR1 MGHDK and CDR2 SYGVNS. The CDR3 totals 14 residues. V shed 6 bases and J 5 bases; nucleotides not matched to a gene: 7. In DNA, the CDR3 is TGTGCCAGCAGCCCACAGGGGGCTTCTGAGACCCAGTACTTC. It encodes CASSPQGASETQYF. Combining the CDR3 with reference TRBV25-1 and TRBJ2-5 gives the whole variable domain EADIYQTPRYLVIGTGKKITLECSQTMGHDKMYWYQQDPGMELHLIHYSYGVNSTEKGDLSSESTVSRIRTEHFPLTLESARPSHTSQYLCASSPQGASETQYFGPGTRLLVL.

The chain recombines TRBV7-9 with TRBJ2-3; D ambiguous. Germline V gives CDR1 SEHNR, CDR2 FQNEAQ (reference sequence). This CDR3 has 13 residues. V was cut by 6 bases and J by 2 bases, with 9 bases left in between. In DNA, the CDR3 is TGTGCCAGCAGACCTAGAAACACAGATACGCAGTATTTT. It codes for CASRPRNTDTQYF.

The chain combines TRBV30 with TRBJ2-3; 10 bases are a match to TRBD2. The ends lost 2 bases at V and 3 bases at J; junction bases unmatched: 8. Germline-derived CDR1 and CDR2 are GTSNPN and SVGIG (reference sequence). The CDR3 is 16 amino acids. The CDR3, as DNA: TGTGCCTGGAGTCCCTTAGCGGGAGGATGGACAGATACGCAGTATTTT. Its protein product is CAWSPLAGGWTDTQYF.

This clone has only a few counts. This chain connects TRBV7-2 to TRBJ2-7; D may be TRBD2 (6 bases). Trimming stripped 1 base from V and 0 bases from J, with 7 bases between. CDR1 is SGHTA, CDR2 FQGNSA, per germline. The CDR3 totals 14 residues. The CDR3 loop is CASSLGGNSYEQYF. The CDR3 coding sequence is TGTGCCAGCAGCTTAGGCGGGAACTCCTACGAGCAGTACTTC.

This clone occurred a few times. V usage is TRBV5-6 and J usage is TRBJ2-2; 10 positions match TRBD1. The V and J ends lost 2 bases and 5 bases, in that order; junction bases with no gene match: 9. CDR1 SGHDT and CDR2 YYEEEE come from the germline V gene. The CDR3 runs 17 residues. The CDR3 reads CASSFFEGQGYTGELFF. The CDR3 region has the DNA TGTGCCAGCAGCTTCTTCGAGGGACAGGGGTATACCGGGGAGCTGTTTTTT.

The V and J genes are TRBV5-1 and TRBJ2-1, with 7 bases that match TRBD2. Germline values: CDR1 SGHRS, CDR2 YFSETQ. The CDR3 runs to 13 residues. J gave up 6 bases and V 6 bases, and 6 bases lay outside the gene matches. CDR3: CASTATSTNEQFF. The CDR3 nucleotides read TGCGCCAGCACCGCGACTAGCACCAATGAGCAGTTCTTC.

This chain links TRBV29-1 with TRBJ2-2; no reliable D call. CDR3 length: 14 residues. Trimming removed 0 bases from V and 4 bases from J, with 9 bases in between. Per the germline V gene, CDR1 is SQVTM and CDR2 is ANQGSEA. CDR3 DNA: TGCAGCGTTGAAGAGGGCACTTCCACCGGGGAGCTGTTTTTT. Translation gives CSVEEGTSTGELFF.

The chain combines TRBV7-8 with TRBJ2-3; maybe TRBD1 (7 bases). This CDR3 comprises 17 residues. CDR1 SGHVS and CDR2 FQNEAQ come from the germline V gene. Trimming removed 5 bases at V and 2 bases at J, with 20 bases between. CDR3 in amino acids: CASSETQGGIDTDTQYF. CDR3 in DNA: TGTGCCAGCAGCGAGACTCAGGGGGGAATAGACACAGATACGCAGTATTTT.

The chain has TRBV5-1 and TRBJ2-3; D is possibly TRBD1 (5 bases). The CDR3 totals 15 residues. The germline CDR1 and CDR2 sequences are SGHRS and YFSETQ. V gave up 7 bases and J gave up 0 bases, with 15 bases separating them. DNA of the CDR3: TGCGCCAGCCAATTGGGGCTGTTTAGCACAGATACGCAGTATTTT. The encoded protein is CASQLGLFSTDTQYF.

This rearrangement joins TRBV5-1 to TRBJ1-2, with TRBD1 as a possible D gene (6 bases). Germline V gives CDR1 SGHRS, CDR2 YFSETQ. The CDR3 has 15 amino acids. V lost 1 base and J lost 5, with 15 bases in between. The CDR3 sequence: CASSLQGFGEYGYTF. CDR3 nucleotide sequence: TGCGCCAGCAGCTTGCAGGGGTTCGGGGAGTATGGCTACACCTTC.

The rearrangement links TRBV27 to TRBJ2-5, with a tentative D call TRBD2 (5 bases). The germline V and J ends were trimmed by 5 bases and 9 bases, with 19 bases remaining between them. The CDR3 consists of 14 residues. Germline-derived CDR1 and CDR2 are MNHEY and SMNVEV (reference sequence). In DNA form, the CDR3 reads TGTGCCAGCAGTCCTGAGGACCGACCGAGGGCCCAGTACTTC. It translates to CASSPEDRPRAQYF.